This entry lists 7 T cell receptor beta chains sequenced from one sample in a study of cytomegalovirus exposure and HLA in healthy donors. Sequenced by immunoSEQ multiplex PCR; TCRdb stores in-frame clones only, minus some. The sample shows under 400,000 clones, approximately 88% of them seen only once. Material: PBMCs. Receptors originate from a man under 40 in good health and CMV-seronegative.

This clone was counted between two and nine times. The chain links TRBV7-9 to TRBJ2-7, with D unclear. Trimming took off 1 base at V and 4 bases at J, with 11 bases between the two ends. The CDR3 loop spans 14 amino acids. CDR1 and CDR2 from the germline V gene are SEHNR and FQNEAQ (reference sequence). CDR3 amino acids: CASSLGGVVYEQYF. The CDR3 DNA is TGTGCCAGCAGCTTAGGCGGAGTGGTATACGAGCAGTACTTC.

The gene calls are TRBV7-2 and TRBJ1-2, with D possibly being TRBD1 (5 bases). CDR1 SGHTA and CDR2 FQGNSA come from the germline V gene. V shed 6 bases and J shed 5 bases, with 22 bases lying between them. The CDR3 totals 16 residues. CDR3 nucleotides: TGTGCCAGCAGAATAAGGAGAGGATGGGGGGGTTATGGCTACACCTTC. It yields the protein CASRIRRGWGGYGYTF.

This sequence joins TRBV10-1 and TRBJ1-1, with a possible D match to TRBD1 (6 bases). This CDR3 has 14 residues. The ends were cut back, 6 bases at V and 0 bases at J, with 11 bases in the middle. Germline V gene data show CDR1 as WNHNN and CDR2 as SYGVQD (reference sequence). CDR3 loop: CASSSGHLNTEAFF. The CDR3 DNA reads TGCGCCAGCAGCTCGGGACACTTGAACACTGAAGCTTTCTTT.

The CDR3 region is CASSRTGDNSPLHF. The DNA for the CDR3 is TGTGCCAGCAGTCGGACAGGGGACAATTCACCCCTCCACTTT. The V and J genes are TRBV6-6 and TRBJ1-6, with TRBD1 matching 9 bases. The CDR3 loop spans 14 amino acids. With 5 bases clipped from V and 7 bases from J, the junction kept 3 bases outside the gene matches. From germline, CDR1 is MNHNY and CDR2 SVGAGI (reference sequence).

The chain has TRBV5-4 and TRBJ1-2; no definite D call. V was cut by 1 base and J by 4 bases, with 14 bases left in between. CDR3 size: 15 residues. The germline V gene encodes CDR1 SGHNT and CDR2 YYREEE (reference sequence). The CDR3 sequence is CASSLSETVRYGYTF. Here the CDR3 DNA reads TGTGCCAGCAGCTTGTCGGAGACGGTCCGCTATGGCTACACCTTC.

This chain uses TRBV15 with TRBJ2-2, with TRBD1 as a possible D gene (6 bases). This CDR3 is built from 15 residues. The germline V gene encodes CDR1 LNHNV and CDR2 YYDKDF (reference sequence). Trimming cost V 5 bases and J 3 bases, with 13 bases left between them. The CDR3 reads CATSEGTRDTGELFF. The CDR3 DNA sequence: TGTGCCACCAGCGAGGGGACACGAGACACCGGGGAGCTGTTTTTT.

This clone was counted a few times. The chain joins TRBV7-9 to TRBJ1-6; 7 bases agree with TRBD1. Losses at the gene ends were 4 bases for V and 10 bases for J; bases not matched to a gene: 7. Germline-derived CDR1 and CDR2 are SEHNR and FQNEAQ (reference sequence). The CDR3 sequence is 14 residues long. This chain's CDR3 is CASSWDSLRSPLHF. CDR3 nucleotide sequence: TGTGCCAGCAGCTGGGACAGTCTTAGATCACCCCTCCACTTT.